Each of the 21 T cell receptor beta chains below was sequenced from the same sample in a study of shared clonotypes between healthy human individuals. The table came from immunoSEQ multiplex PCR; TCRdb's copy has only in-frame clones and leaves some out. The sample includes 2 million to 2.5 million clones, around 93% of them seen just once. The sequencing input was naive CD4+ T cells from PBMCs. Subset of the sample: CD45RA+ positively selected. The source is a man aged 18 to 29 in good health. Some clones in this sample may be carry-over from other donors' samples.

The rearrangement uses TRBV25-1 and TRBJ2-1; the D is unclear. Trimming took 3 bases from V and 1 from J, leaving 10 bases between them. This CDR3 is 15 amino acids long. The V gene's germline CDR1 is MGHDK and CDR2 SYGVNS. In nucleotides, the CDR3 is TGTGCCAGCAGTGACACCCGATCGTCCTACAATGAGCAGTTCTTC. This encodes CASSDTRSSYNEQFF. The full variable domain, completed using reference TRBV25-1 and TRBJ2-1, is EADIYQTPRYLVIGTGKKITLECSQTMGHDKMYWYQQDPGMELHLIHYSYGVNSTEKGDLSSESTVSRIRTEHFPLTLESARPSHTSQYLCASSDTRSSYNEQFFGPGTRLTVL.

The CDR3 reads CASSLRGALGSNQPQHF. The CDR3 nucleotides read TGTGCCAGCAGTTTACGGGGGGCTCTTGGGAGCAATCAGCCCCAGCATTTT. The chain carries TRBV27 and TRBJ1-5, with TRBD1 as a possible D gene (6 bases). The CDR3 spans 17 residues. Germline-derived CDR1 and CDR2 are MNHEY and SMNVEV (reference sequence). V shed 2 bases and J shed 1 base, with 15 bases lying between them.

In its sample, this clone was seen once. The sample has other DNA sequences that encode this CDR3 too. V gene TRBV20-1 combines with J gene TRBJ2-1; D is undetermined. The V gene's germline CDR1 is DFQATT and CDR2 SNEGSKA (reference sequence). V was pared by 3 bases and J by 6 bases, with 3 bases between. This CDR3 has 10 residues. Here the CDR3 DNA reads TGCAGTGCTAGTCTCAATGAGCAGTTCTTC. Its translation is CSASLNEQFF.

The rearrangement uses TRBV7-9 and TRBJ2-1, with a tentative D call TRBD1 (5 bases). This CDR3 has 15 amino acids. Germline CDR1 SEHNR, CDR2 FQNEAQ (reference sequence). V was clipped by 5 bases and J by 0 bases, with 11 bases between them. CDR3 nucleotides: TGTGCCAGCAGCCGTGCAGGGAACTCCTACAATGAGCAGTTCTTC. Translation: CASSRAGNSYNEQFF.

This clone was recorded only once. This chain uses TRBV7-3 with TRBJ2-1, with 12 bases lining up with TRBD2. After removal of 5 bases from V and 4 bases from J, the junction contained 3 bases not matched to a gene. The CDR3 runs 15 residues. Germline V gene data show CDR1 as SGHTA and CDR2 as FQGTGA. The CDR3: CASSAGTSGYNEQFF. CDR3 DNA sequence: TGTGCCAGCAGCGCCGGGACTAGCGGGTACAATGAGCAGTTCTTC.

This chain connects TRBV2 to TRBJ2-4; TRBD1 matches 9 bases. The germline gives CDR1 SNHLY, CDR2 FYNNEI. J lost 9 bases, V lost 10 bases, and 10 bases had no gene match. The CDR3 covers 13 residues. The CDR3 here is CAIKIDRGTIQYF. The CDR3 region has the DNA TGTGCCATAAAGATCGACAGGGGGACCATTCAGTACTTC.

The genes are TRBV5-1 and TRBJ2-7; 9 bases match TRBD1. The CDR3 has 14 residues. V was clipped by 4 bases and J by 3 bases; unmatched bases: 5. Germline loops: CDR1 SGHRS, CDR2 YFSETQ. The CDR3 is CASSPGTGFYEQYF. The CDR3 nucleotides read TGCGCCAGCAGCCCCGGGACAGGGTTCTACGAGCAGTACTTC.

A word on this clone: The sample contains more than one DNA sequence encoding this CDR3. The V and J genes are TRBV4-2 and TRBJ2-1; 10 positions agree with TRBD2. After removal of 1 base from V and 4 bases from J, the junction contained 4 bases not matched to a gene. CDR3 size: 16 residues. Germline V lookup: CDR1 LGHNA, CDR2 YNFKEQ. The CDR3 nucleotides read TGTGCCAGCAGCCAAGCCGGGACTAGCGAATACAATGAGCAGTTCTTC. It specifies CASSQAGTSEYNEQFF.

CDR3 bases: TGCGCCAGCAGCTTTTATGGGGGCGAAAAACTGTTTTTT. This codes for CASSFYGGEKLFF. The rearrangement uses TRBV5-1 and TRBJ1-4, with TRBD1 as a possible D gene (6 bases). The V end was cut by 2 bases, the J end by 8 bases, with 10 bases between. CDR1 and CDR2 (germline): SGHRS, YFSETQ. The CDR3 covers 13 residues.

The V and J genes are TRBV19 and TRBJ1-4; D ambiguous. The CDR3 runs to 14 residues. The V gene's germline CDR1 is LNHDA and CDR2 SQIVND (reference sequence). V dropped 1 base and J dropped 6 bases, with 9 bases sitting between them. This CDR3 reads CASSIGRLDEKLFF. The CDR3 bases are TGTGCCAGTAGTATAGGGAGATTGGATGAAAAACTGTTTTTT.

The chain combines TRBV7-6 with TRBJ1-1; no clear D gene. CDR3 length: 14 amino acids. Looked up from germline, CDR1 is SGHVS and CDR2 is FNYEAQ. With 5 bases removed from V and 2 bases from J, the gap between germline ends came to 12 bases. DNA for the CDR3: TGTGCCAGCAGCGCCCAAGGGCTTAACACTGAAGCTTTCTTT. Protein sequence: CASSAQGLNTEAFF.

The rearrangement joins TRBV19 to TRBJ1-2; 7 nucleotides align to TRBD1. The CDR3 length is 16 residues. From germline, CDR1 is LNHDA and CDR2 SQIVND (reference sequence). V lost 6 bases to trimming and J lost 2 bases; unmatched junction nucleotides: 12. This CDR3 is CASRLTRTGANYGYTF. The DNA for the CDR3 is TGTGCCAGTAGATTAACCAGAACAGGGGCCAACTATGGCTACACCTTC.

Turning to this clone: At the DNA level, this CDR3 is encoded by other sequences in the same sample as well. The chain is built from TRBV28 and TRBJ1-5; the D gene is possibly TRBD1 (6 bases). The CDR3 length is 13 residues. Trimming removed 5 bases at V and 1 base at J, with 6 bases between. Germline V gene lookup returns CDR1 MDHEN and CDR2 SYDVKM. CDR3: CASSQGSNQPQHF. DNA of the CDR3: TGTGCCAGCAGTCAGGGGAGCAATCAGCCCCAGCATTTT.

The chain recombines TRBV7-2 with TRBJ2-6; D may be TRBD1 or TRBD2 (6 bases each). V lost 4 bases and J 4 bases, leaving 14 bases between the germline ends. The germline V gene has CDR1 SGHTA and CDR2 FQGNSA. The CDR3 length is 16 residues. The CDR3 loop reads CASSSNPGAGANVLTF. In DNA, the CDR3 is TGTGCCAGCAGCTCCAACCCGGGGGCCGGGGCCAACGTCCTGACTTTC.

The J gene is TRBJ2-1, the V gene TRBV27, with D uncertain. The V gene lost 8 bases and the J gene lost 7 bases, with 15 bases spanning the gap. CDR1 and CDR2 (germline): MNHEY, SMNVEV (reference sequence). The CDR3 has 13 residues. The CDR3 nucleotides read TGTGCCAGCGCCCTGGACCGACCGAATGAGCAGTTCTTC. This codes for CASALDRPNEQFF.

This clone was seen a handful of times. V is TRBV6-5 and J is TRBJ1-1; no firm D call. The CDR3 is made up of 13 amino acids. With 5 bases removed from V and 5 bases from J, the gap between germline ends came to 12 bases. Germline V gene data show CDR1 as MNHEY and CDR2 as SVGAGI. CDR3 nucleotide sequence: TGTGCCAGCAGTCCACCGGGGATGACTGAAGCTTTCTTT. This translates into CASSPPGMTEAFF.

J is TRBJ2-3 and V is TRBV28, with 10 nucleotides matching TRBD2. CDR3 length: 18 amino acids. Trimming took 8 bases from V and 0 from J; bases not matched to a gene: 14. Germline lookup yields CDR1 MDHEN and CDR2 SYDVKM. The DNA of the CDR3 is TGTGCCAGCCACATGCCAGCTAGCGGGAGACGGAGCACAGATACGCAGTATTTT. Its protein product is CASHMPASGRRSTDTQYF.

This sequence joins TRBV5-8 and TRBJ2-3, with D unclear. CDR3 length: 11 amino acids. Germline CDR1 SGHTS, CDR2 YDEGEE. V gave up 2 bases and J gave up 7 bases, with 5 bases separating them. The CDR3 sequence is CASSLTNTQYF. The CDR3 DNA is TGTGCCAGCAGCTTAACTAATACGCAGTATTTT.

This clone is a singleton in its sample. CDR3 residues: CASRRYEQYF. The CDR3 coding sequence is TGTGCCAGTAGGCGGTACGAGCAGTACTTC. The chain employs TRBV19 and TRBJ2-7; the D is unclear. The CDR3 sequence is 10 residues long. V dropped 6 bases and J dropped 4 bases, with 4 bases sitting between them. From germline, CDR1 is LNHDA and CDR2 SQIVND (reference sequence). The full variable domain, rest sourced from reference TRBV19 and TRBJ2-7, is DGGITQSPKYLFRKEGQNVTLSCEQNLNHDAMYWYRQDPGQGLRLIYYSQIVNDFQKGDIAEGYSVSREKKESFPLTVTSAQKNPTAFYLCASRRYEQYFGPGTRLTVT.

Details on this clone: The sample carries other DNA sequences with the same CDR3. This chain links TRBV7-3 with TRBJ2-1, with TRBD2 matching 8 bases. Germline V gives CDR1 SGHTA, CDR2 FQGTGA. This CDR3 has 15 residues. J lost 1 base, V lost 5 bases, and 4 bases had no gene match. The CDR3 nucleotides are TGTGCCAGCAGCCTAGCGGGCCCTTCCTACAATGAGCAGTTCTTC. Amino acids: CASSLAGPSYNEQFF.

The chain couples TRBV10-3 to TRBJ1-2; TRBD1 matches at 8 bases. CDR3 length: 15 residues. Germline V CDR1 and CDR2: ENHRY, SYGVKD. Unmatched junction bases numbered 4, after V lost 0 bases and J lost 4 bases. This chain's CDR3 is CAISESEDRAYGYTF. CDR3 nucleotide sequence: TGTGCCATCAGTGAGTCTGAGGACAGGGCCTATGGCTACACCTTC.